In this sample, the clone carrying this T cell receptor (beta chain) is medium-sized. Everyone who donated was a healthy Caucasian. TCRdb called the 5' RACE reads again in MiXCR, with one record for every CDR3 protein. The sample lists 500,000 or so distinct CDR3 sequences; about 20% were seen once. The record originates from a study of identical twins. Germline CDR1 reads MNHEY; CDR2 reads SMNVEV (reference sequence). V lost 4 bases, J lost 4 bases, and 8 bases stayed unmatched. The CDR3 is 16 residues long. Another study also made use of these data, one on T cells expressing NK-cell markers. That source notes: The TCR beta repertoires originated in sorted CD3+CD56+NKG2C+, CD3+CD56+NKG2C- and CD3+CD56-NKG2C+ T cells.

V usage is TRBV27 and J usage is TRBJ2-3; the match to TRBD2 covers 10 bases. The sample taken for sequencing was CD4+ T cells sorted from blood. The clonotype was recovered from a woman aged 18-29 years in good health. The DNA of the CDR3 is TGTGCCAGCAGTTCCGTAGCGGGGGGCGACTCAGATACGCAGTATTTT. This gives the protein CASSSVAGGDSDTQYF.